These 26 T cell receptor beta chains share one sample of origin, sequenced in a study of human thymus T cells. The assay was immunoSEQ multiplex PCR, and TCRdb's table has in-frame clones only and misses some. The table shows approximately 71,000 clones, with over 85% occurring only once. Resections from corrective heart surgery supplied the thymus tissue. Sample: thymus tissue. The receptors stem from a girl under two years old with a congenital heart defect but otherwise immunologically healthy.

The CDR3 sequence: CASSRQGNTEAFF. DNA for the CDR3: TGTGCCAGCAGTAGACAGGGGAACACTGAAGCTTTCTTT. The chain is built from TRBV6-4 and TRBJ1-1; 7 nucleotides match TRBD1. The trim removed 5 bases at V and 1 base at J, leaving 1 base unmatched. CDR3 size: 13 residues. Germline CDR1 and CDR2: MRHNA and SNTAGT.

The chain links TRBV4-3 to TRBJ2-3, with 7 bases that match TRBD2. With V trimmed by 0 bases and J by 1 base, 10 bases remained unmatched. Germline values: CDR1 LGHNA, CDR2 YSLEER. There are 18 residues in the CDR3. The CDR3, as DNA: TGCGCCAGCAGCCAAGATCATAAACTAGCGCGACGCACAGATACGCAGTATTTT. It is translated as CASSQDHKLARRTDTQYF.

The gene calls are TRBV12-5 and TRBJ2-1; 13 nucleotides match TRBD2. The V gene end was trimmed by 5 bases and the J gene end by 0 bases; junction bases not matched to a gene: 1. The CDR3 length is 16 residues. Germline values: CDR1 LGHNT, CDR2 FRNRAP. CDR3 residues: CASGRTSGSSYNEQFF. DNA for the CDR3: TGTGCTAGTGGTAGGACTAGCGGGAGCTCCTACAATGAGCAGTTCTTC.

The chain is built from TRBV7-9 and TRBJ2-3; TRBD2 matches 7 bases. The ends lost 1 base at V and 2 bases at J; junction bases unmatched: 9. The germline CDR1 and CDR2 sequences are SEHNR and FQNEAQ (reference sequence). The CDR3 totals 17 residues. The CDR3, as DNA: TGTGCCAGCAGCTTAGGGAGCGGGAAGCCGCTCACAGATACGCAGTATTTT. This gives the protein CASSLGSGKPLTDTQYF.

This clone was counted between two and nine times. This chain joins TRBV9 and TRBJ2-3; D is unclear. CDR3 length: 16 amino acids. V lost 3 bases and J lost 2, with 16 bases in between. CDR1 is SGDLS and CDR2 is YYNGEE in the germline V gene. CDR3 in DNA: TGTGCCAGCAGCGAGTCTGTTGCAATCTTCACAGATACGCAGTATTTT. Its translation is CASSESVAIFTDTQYF. Filled out from reference TRBV9 and TRBJ2-3, the complete variable domain reads DSGVTQTPKHLITATGQRVTLRCSPRSGDLSVYWYQQSLDQGLQFLIQYYNGEERAKGNILERFSAQQFPDLHSELNLSSLELGDSALYFCASSESVAIFTDTQYFGPGTRLTVL.

This clone was seen just once. The chain joins TRBV11-3 to TRBJ2-1; possible D gene TRBD2, 6 bases. V was clipped by 0 bases and J by 7 bases, with 16 bases between them. From germline, CDR1 is SGHNT and CDR2 YENEEA. The CDR3 sequence is 16 residues long. The CDR3 here is CASSLETRGGPNEQFF. The CDR3 DNA follows: TGTGCCAGCAGCTTAGAGACTAGAGGTGGGCCGAATGAGCAGTTCTTC. Variable domain in full (rest from reference TRBV11-3 and TRBJ2-1): EAGVVQSPRYKIIEKKQPVAFWCNPISGHNTLYWYLQNLGQGPELLIRYENEEAVDDSQLPKDRFSAERLKGVDSTLKIQPAELGDSAVYLCASSLETRGGPNEQFFGPGTRLTVL.

This rearrangement joins TRBV21-1 to TRBJ2-7; TRBD1, the table's D call, was not compared with the DNA. TRBV21-1 is noted as a pseudogene. The CDR3 has 16 amino acids. The CDR3 protein is CASSKNRIVTGYEQYF. The CDR3, as DNA: TGTGCCAGCAGCAAAAACAGGATCGTAACGGGCTACGAGCAGTACTTC.

The V call is TRBV7-9, the J call TRBJ2-1, with D uncertain. This CDR3 is 12 amino acids long. Germline V gene lookup returns CDR1 SEHNR and CDR2 FQNEAQ (reference sequence). V was clipped by 5 bases and J by 6 bases, with 8 bases between them. Here the CDR3 reads CASSLSLNEQFF. In DNA form, the CDR3 reads TGTGCCAGCAGCCTCTCCCTCAATGAGCAGTTCTTC.

The CDR3 DNA sequence: TGTGCCAGCAGAGAGGGGAGGGACAGGGAGGATCAGCCCCAGCATTTT. Translation gives CASREGRDREDQPQHF. V is TRBV25-1 and J is TRBJ1-5; 9 bases are shared with TRBD1. This CDR3 has 16 residues. Germline-derived CDR1 and CDR2 are MGHDK and SYGVNS. V lost 6 bases to trimming and J lost 5 bases; unmatched junction nucleotides: 11.

The chain links TRBV12-2 to TRBJ1-4; the table names TRBD1, a call not compared with the DNA. TRBV12-2 is described as a pseudogene. The CDR3 covers 15 residues. Here the CDR3 DNA reads TGTGCAAGTCGCAGCCACAGGGGAAGACGTGAAAAACTGTTTTTT. It codes for CASRSHRGRREKLFF.

V gene TRBV15 combines with J gene TRBJ1-3, with D possibly TRBD1 on 5 matching bases. The CDR3 is 16 residues long. The V and J ends lost 3 bases and 8 bases respectively, with 20 bases between them. The germline V gene encodes CDR1 LNHNV and CDR2 YYDKDF (reference sequence). CDR3 loop: CATSSNGRGGFDTIYF. The CDR3 DNA reads TGTGCCACCAGCAGTAATGGGAGGGGAGGATTTGACACCATATATTTT.

This clone was counted once. The chain joins TRBV5-1 to TRBJ1-1, with D maybe TRBD1 (6 bases). CDR3 size: 16 residues. Germline lookup yields CDR1 SGHRS and CDR2 YFSETQ. V was pared by 5 bases and J by 1 base, with 18 bases between. In nucleotides, the CDR3 is TGCGCCAGCAGTTTAGGGGGTACGCAACCGAACACTGAAGCTTTCTTT. Its protein is CASSLGGTQPNTEAFF.

This chain uses TRBV28 with TRBJ2-2; weak D call: TRBD2 (6 bases). Germline V gene sequence: CDR1 MDHEN, CDR2 SYDVKM. This CDR3 is built from 15 residues. The ends were cut back, 6 bases at V and 1 base at J, with 12 bases in the middle. The CDR3 region is CASSPTGVNTGELFF. CDR3 sequence (DNA): TGTGCCAGCAGCCCGACGGGGGTGAACACCGGGGAGCTGTTTTTT.

The CDR3 protein is CASSRRTQETQYF. In nucleotides, the CDR3 is TGTGCCAGCAGCCGGAGGACCCAAGAGACCCAGTACTTC. The chain uses TRBV9 and TRBJ2-5, with a weak D call TRBD2 (5 bases). Trimming stripped 4 bases from V and 1 base from J, with 8 bases between. This CDR3 contains 13 residues. In germline, CDR1 is SGDLS, CDR2 YYNGEE.

To note about this clone: Compared with germline, one end of the junction differs, possibly owing to a read error. V is TRBV4-2 and J is TRBJ2-1; perhaps TRBD2 as D (6 bases). Germline V gives CDR1 LGHNA, CDR2 YNFKEQ. This CDR3 contains 17 residues. The CDR3 DNA is TGTGCCCGCAGCCCCCGTGTGAGTAAGCGGGCCTACAATGAGCAGTTCTTC. Protein: CARSPRVSKRAYNEQFF.

This chain links TRBV14 with TRBJ1-3; D is undetermined. The CDR3 has 16 amino acids. Per the germline V gene, CDR1 is SGHDN and CDR2 is FVKESK. The V and J ends lost 1 base and 0 bases respectively, with 10 bases between them. The CDR3 here is CASSQGARNSGNTIYF. Written as DNA, the CDR3 is TGTGCCAGCAGCCAAGGTGCCCGCAACTCTGGAAACACCATATATTTT.

The chain uses TRBV9 and TRBJ2-2; D is uncertain. The CDR3 sequence is 16 residues long. Trimming left V 0 bases short and J 4 bases short, with 13 bases between. Germline V gene sequence: CDR1 SGDLS, CDR2 YYNGEE. CDR3 region: CASSVESSRATGELFF. CDR3 nucleotide sequence: TGTGCCAGCAGCGTAGAGAGCAGTCGAGCCACCGGGGAGCTGTTTTTT.

This clone was counted a single time. J is TRBJ2-7 and V is TRBV11-2, with D perhaps TRBD1 (5 bases). This CDR3 comprises 14 residues. V was shortened by 4 bases and J by 2 bases, with 12 bases between the two germline ends. Germline loops: CDR1 SGHAT, CDR2 FQNNGV. The CDR3 region is CASSSNQGTYEQYF. The DNA of the CDR3 is TGTGCCAGCAGCTCCAACCAGGGAACCTACGAGCAGTACTTC.

The rearrangement links TRBV7-8 to TRBJ1-1; D call uncertain. V gave up 3 bases and J gave up 0 bases, with 8 bases separating them. In germline, CDR1 is SGHVS, CDR2 FQNEAQ. This CDR3 is 14 amino acids long. CDR3 sequence (DNA): TGTGCCAGCAGCTTGGGCATGATGAACACTGAAGCTTTCTTT. This gives the protein CASSLGMMNTEAFF.

The V call is TRBV19, the J call TRBJ1-4; D is undetermined. This CDR3 has 16 residues. The germline gives CDR1 LNHDA, CDR2 SQIVND (reference sequence). V shed 1 base and J shed 0 bases, with 9 bases lying between them. The CDR3 sequence is CASSIGASATNEKLFF. The CDR3 nucleotides are TGTGCCAGTAGTATAGGGGCTAGTGCAACTAATGAAAAACTGTTTTTT.

This clone was recorded only once. The V and J genes are TRBV5-6 and TRBJ2-5; maybe TRBD2 (5 bases). Germline CDR1 is SGHDT and CDR2 is YYEEEE. Trimming pared 0 bases from V and 5 bases from J, leaving 11 bases between. The CDR3 length is 14 residues. In DNA, the CDR3 is TGTGCCAGCAGCTTGGCGCCGAGGGAGGAGACCCAGTACTTC. Translation: CASSLAPREETQYF.

This rearrangement joins TRBV15 to TRBJ2-1, with TRBD2 identical over 12 bases. Germline values: CDR1 LNHNV, CDR2 YYDKDF (reference sequence). This CDR3 spans 16 amino acids. The V gene end was trimmed by 5 bases and the J gene end by 4 bases; junction bases not matched to a gene: 6. CDR3 sequence: CATSSRLAGEYNEQFF. The CDR3 DNA is TGTGCCACCAGCTCACGACTAGCGGGAGAATACAATGAGCAGTTCTTC.

The chain links TRBV5-8 to TRBJ1-5; possible D gene TRBD1, 6 bases. The CDR3 has 15 amino acids. With 2 bases removed from V and 3 bases from J, the gap between germline ends came to 12 bases. Germline V gene data show CDR1 as SGHTS and CDR2 as YDEGEE. Here the CDR3 DNA reads TGTGCCAGCAGCTTTTACAGGGAACTCAATCAGCCCCAGCATTTT. As protein: CASSFYRELNQPQHF.

V is TRBV6-1 and J is TRBJ1-5; weak D call: TRBD1 (6 bases). Trimming left V 7 bases short and J 4 bases short, with 11 bases between. This CDR3 spans 13 amino acids. Germline V CDR1 and CDR2: MNHNS, SASEGT. Here the CDR3 reads CASKGGLNQPQHF. The CDR3 DNA reads TGTGCCAGCAAGGGGGGGCTAAATCAGCCCCAGCATTTT.

This chain joins TRBV18 and TRBJ1-1; D is unresolved. CDR1 is KGHSH and CDR2 is LQKENI in the germline V gene. The CDR3 runs 11 residues. V was shortened by 1 base and J by 5 bases, with 2 bases between the two germline ends. Here the CDR3 DNA reads TGTGCCAGCTCACCACGAACTGAAGCTTTCTTT. As protein: CASSPRTEAFF.

This chain joins TRBV19 and TRBJ2-2; 16 positions agree with TRBD2. This CDR3 region has 20 residues. The germline CDR1 and CDR2 sequences are LNHDA and SQIVND (reference sequence). The V gene end was trimmed by 2 bases and the J gene end by 1 base; junction bases not matched to a gene: 7. The CDR3 loop is CASSIRSGTSGRENTGELFF. CDR3 sequence (DNA): TGTGCCAGTAGTATACGCTCCGGGACTAGCGGGAGGGAGAACACCGGGGAGCTGTTTTTT.